This TCR beta chain was captured in a study of CD8 T cells in ankylosing spondylitis. Quantitative 5'-RACE with molecular barcodes generated TCR beta libraries. TCRdb called the 5' RACE reads again in MiXCR, with one record for every CDR3 protein. Of 50,000 to 75,000 distinct CDR3 sequences listed, roughly 6.1% were seen once; the top ten hold 5%. The ends were cut back, 1 base at V and 3 bases at J, with 10 bases in the middle. The CDR3 sequence is 15 residues long. Germline CDR1 and CDR2: MDHEN and SYDVKM. Findings of the study overall: In ankylosing spondylitis blood, a motif of seven to nine highly homologous TCR beta variants appeared characteristic. Disease-linked clones proved CD8+ and comparatively uncommon in peripheral blood.

This clonotype occurred a few times. Its target is unknown. Sequences were obtained from synovial fluid, either unsorted or a sorted T cell fraction (not recorded which). The chain couples TRBV28 to TRBJ2-1; TRBD2 might be the D (5 bases). This clonotype was sampled from a male donor with ankylosing spondylitis. The CDR3 loop is CASSLSSGGYNEQFF. CDR3 DNA sequence: TGTGCCAGCAGTTTATCGAGCGGAGGCTACAATGAGCAGTTCTTC. Full variable domain (missing parts from reference TRBV28 and TRBJ2-1): DVKVTQSSRYLVKRTGEKVFLECVQDMDHENMFWYRQDPGLGLRLIYFSYDVKMKEKGDIPEGYSVSREKKERFSLILESASTNQTSMYLCASSLSSGGYNEQFFGPGTRLTVL.